A single sample gave rise to the 13 T cell receptor beta chains below, sequenced in a study of cytomegalovirus exposure and HLA in healthy donors. Researchers ran the PCR with 60 Vbeta and 13 Jbeta primers. This table comes from immunoSEQ multiplex PCR, and its TCRdb copy is limited to in-frame clones, with some not included. The sample lists about 130,000 clones; more than 65% were seen once. The sequencing sample was made of PBMCs. The receptors originated from a woman in her sixties or seventies in good health and CMV-seropositive.

V gene TRBV2 combines with J gene TRBJ1-1; D remains unclear. V was trimmed by 6 bases and J by 6 bases, leaving 14 bases between them. Looked up from germline, CDR1 is SNHLY and CDR2 is FYNNEI. The CDR3 totals 13 residues. Written as DNA, the CDR3 is TGTGCCAGCAGCGACACCCTGGGCGCTGAAGCTTTCTTT. Translated, it gives CASSDTLGAEAFF.

This chain joins TRBV11-2 and TRBJ2-7; 7 positions agree with TRBD2. V lost 5 bases, J lost 2 bases, and 12 bases stayed unmatched. CDR1 and CDR2 (germline): SGHAT, FQNNGV. This CDR3 comprises 16 residues. This CDR3 is CASSPARGVFPYEQYF. The CDR3 DNA reads as TGTGCCAGCAGCCCCGCCCGGGGGGTGTTTCCCTACGAGCAGTACTTC.

The chain couples TRBV19 to TRBJ1-3; D unresolved. V was trimmed by 4 bases and J by 4 bases, leaving 5 bases between them. Germline V CDR1 and CDR2: LNHDA, SQIVND (reference sequence). The CDR3 spans 12 residues. This CDR3 is CASSSPGNTIYF. CDR3 nucleotides: TGTGCCAGTAGTAGTCCAGGAAACACCATATATTTT. The complete variable domain, with remaining parts taken from reference TRBV19 and TRBJ1-3, reads DGGITQSPKYLFRKEGQNVTLSCEQNLNHDAMYWYRQDPGQGLRLIYYSQIVNDFQKGDIAEGYSVSREKKESFPLTVTSAQKNPTAFYLCASSSPGNTIYFGEGSWLTVV.

The rearrangement uses TRBV9 and TRBJ1-1; D not resolved. In germline, CDR1 is SGDLS, CDR2 YYNGEE. V shed 4 bases and J shed 1 base, with 8 bases lying between them. The CDR3 contains 13 residues. The DNA for the CDR3 is TGTGCCAGCAGCCCCACGGGGAACACTGAAGCTTTCTTT. Its protein is CASSPTGNTEAFF.

This clone has just one count. The rearrangement uses TRBV11-2 and TRBJ2-5, with TRBD1 matching 9 bases. The ends lost 1 base at V and 3 bases at J; junction bases unmatched: 9. In germline, CDR1 is SGHAT, CDR2 FQNNGV. This CDR3 comprises 17 residues. The chain's CDR3 is CASSLGNTGGKEETQYF. As DNA, the CDR3 is TGTGCCAGCAGCTTAGGAAACACAGGGGGCAAGGAAGAGACCCAGTACTTC.

This clone was counted a single time. The chain is built from TRBV2 and TRBJ1-4; D is possibly TRBD1 (5 bases). This CDR3 region has 14 residues. The ends were cut back, 6 bases at V and 7 bases at J, with 15 bases in the middle. Germline loops: CDR1 SNHLY, CDR2 FYNNEI. The CDR3 DNA is TGTGCCAGCAGGCCCTCTCACGGGGGTGAAAAACTGTTTTTT. Translated: CASRPSHGGEKLFF.

J is TRBJ2-7 and V is TRBV1; TRBD1, the D gene given by the table, was not confirmed from the DNA. TRBV1 is assigned pseudogene status. This CDR3 has 17 amino acids. This CDR3 reads CTSSQDWGHRSSYEQYF. CDR3 DNA sequence: TGCACCAGCAGCCAAGATTGGGGACATAGGAGCTCCTACGAGCAGTACTTC.

The J gene is TRBJ1-1, the V gene TRBV6-5; TRBD1 might be the D (6 bases). The CDR3 extends over 14 amino acids. Per germline, CDR1 MNHEY and CDR2 SVGAGI. V was trimmed by 6 bases and J by 0 bases, leaving 11 bases between them. The CDR3 DNA follows: TGTGCCAGCAGAACTCAGGGGTTGAACACTGAAGCTTTCTTT. Protein product: CASRTQGLNTEAFF.

V is TRBV10-3 and J is TRBJ2-1; 10 nucleotides align to TRBD1. V trimming: 8 bases; J trimming: 7 bases; junction bases outside the gene matches: 5. This CDR3 is 13 amino acids long. CDR1 and CDR2 (germline): ENHRY, SYGVKD. The CDR3 nucleotides read TGTGCCATCGCCGGGACAGGGGCGAATGAGCAGTTCTTC. Protein product: CAIAGTGANEQFF.

J is TRBJ1-4 and V is TRBV5-1; TRBD1 matches at 7 bases. The CDR3 has 14 amino acids. J lost 5 bases, V lost 3 bases, and 4 bases had no gene match. Germline CDR1 and CDR2: SGHRS and YFSETQ. The CDR3 loop reads CASSSGTANEKLFF. The CDR3 nucleotides are TGCGCCAGCAGCTCCGGGACAGCAAATGAAAAACTGTTTTTT. Drawing the rest from reference TRBV5-1 and TRBJ1-4, the complete variable domain is KAGVTQTPRYLIKTRGQQVTLSCSPISGHRSVSWYQQTPGQGLQFLFEYFSETQRNKGNFPGRFSGRQFSNSRSEMNVSTLELGDSALYLCASSSGTANEKLFFGSGTQLSVL.

This clone was seen once. This rearrangement joins TRBV5-4 to TRBJ1-1, with TRBD1 identical over 7 bases. V was pared by 6 bases and J by 10 bases, with 12 bases of the junction left unmatched. CDR3 length: 13 residues. The germline CDR1 and CDR2 sequences are SGHNT and YYREEE (reference sequence). The CDR3 sequence: CASTSWGQISAFF. The DNA of the CDR3 is TGTGCCAGCACCTCGTGGGGACAGATATCAGCTTTCTTT.

V gene TRBV5-4 combines with J gene TRBJ2-1; TRBD1 aligns across 9 bases. After removal of 0 bases from V and 9 bases from J, the junction contained 10 bases not matched to a gene. From germline, CDR1 is SGHNT and CDR2 YYREEE (reference sequence). The CDR3 is 16 residues long. The CDR3 region is CASSLALGQGTGEQFF. The CDR3 region has the DNA TGTGCCAGCAGCTTGGCTCTGGGACAGGGAACTGGTGAGCAGTTCTTC.

V usage is TRBV28 and J usage is TRBJ1-1, with 9 bases matching TRBD1. The length of the CDR3 is 15 residues. V dropped 6 bases and J dropped 0; count of bases not matched to a gene: 5. Germline V CDR1 and CDR2: MDHEN, SYDVKM. CDR3 loop: CASRGDRDMNTEAFF. CDR3 nucleotides: TGTGCCAGCAGAGGGGACAGGGACATGAACACTGAAGCTTTCTTT.